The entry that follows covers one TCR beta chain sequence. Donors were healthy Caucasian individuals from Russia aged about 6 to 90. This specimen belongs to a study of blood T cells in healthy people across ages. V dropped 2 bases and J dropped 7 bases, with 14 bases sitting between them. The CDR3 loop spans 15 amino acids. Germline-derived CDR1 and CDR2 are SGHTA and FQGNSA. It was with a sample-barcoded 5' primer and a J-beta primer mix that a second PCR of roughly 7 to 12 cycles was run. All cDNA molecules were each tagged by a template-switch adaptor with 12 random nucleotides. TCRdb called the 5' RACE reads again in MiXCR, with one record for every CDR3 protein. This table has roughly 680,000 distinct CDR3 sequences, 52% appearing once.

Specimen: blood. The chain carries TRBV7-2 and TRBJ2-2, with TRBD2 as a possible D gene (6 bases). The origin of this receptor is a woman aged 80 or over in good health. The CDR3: CASSLQGLAIGELFF. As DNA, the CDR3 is TGTGCCAGCAGCTTACAGGGACTGGCGATCGGGGAGCTGTTTTTT.